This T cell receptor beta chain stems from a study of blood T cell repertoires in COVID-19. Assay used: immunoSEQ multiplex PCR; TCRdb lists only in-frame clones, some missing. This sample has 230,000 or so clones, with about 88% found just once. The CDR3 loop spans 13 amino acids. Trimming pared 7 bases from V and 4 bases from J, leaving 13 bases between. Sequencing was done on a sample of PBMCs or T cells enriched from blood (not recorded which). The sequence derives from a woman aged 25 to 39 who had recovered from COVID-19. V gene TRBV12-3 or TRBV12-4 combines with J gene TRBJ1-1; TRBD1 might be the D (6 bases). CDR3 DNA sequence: TGTGCCAGCACCCCCCGCAGGGGCACTGAAGCTTTCTTT. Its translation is CASTPRRGTEAFF.